The sequence of this T cell receptor (beta chain) was determined in a study of spatial heterogeneity in lung cancer. Trimming left V 3 bases short and J 4 bases short, with 14 bases between. The germline V gene has CDR1 SGHTA and CDR2 FQGNSA. The CDR3 contains 15 residues. One entry per CDR3 protein results from TCRdb running MiXCR on the 5' RACE reads. Here the sample spans approximately 25,000 distinct CDR3 sequences, 3.3% being singletons. This clonotype was detected many times. Time point described: sample taken at primary tumor resection. Samples were donated by 72 untreated early-stage non-small cell lung cancer patients. Whole RNA, isolated from tumor, nontumor lung or frozen PBMC, was sequenced without prior sorting.

The sequencing here drew on PBMCs, taken at surgery. The V call is TRBV7-2, the J call TRBJ2-3; D is ambiguous. This TCR derives from a female donor with early-stage non-small cell lung cancer. CDR3 in DNA: TGTGCCAGCAGCTTTCTCGGCCTCGTCGCAGATACGCAGTATTTT. Protein: CASSFLGLVADTQYF.